This T cell receptor beta chain was sequenced for a study of blood T cell repertoires in COVID-19. V was pared by 7 bases and J by 5 bases, with 12 bases between. The length of the CDR3 is 12 residues. Germline V gene data show CDR1 as MNHEY and CDR2 as SMNVEV (reference sequence). Some clones are missing from TCRdb's copy, which holds only in-frame ones; the method was immunoSEQ multiplex PCR. The repertoire includes some 48,000 clones, roughly 90% of them detected once, and about 3% sits in the top ten. This clonotype originated in a man aged 50 to 59 with active COVID-19. The sample taken for sequencing was peripheral blood. This chain connects TRBV27 to TRBJ2-7; TRBD2 is a possible D gene (6 bases). In DNA form, the CDR3 reads TGTGCCAGCACCTCGCGGGGCAACGAGCAGTACTTC. This codes for CASTSRGNEQYF.